This T cell receptor beta chain is drawn from a study of STAT5B mutations in CD4+ large granular lymphocyte leukemia. The protocol was immunoSEQ multiplex PCR, while the TCRdb copy is restricted to in-frame clones and leaves out a portion. The top ten clones hold 3.4% of a sample with tens of thousands of clones, roughly nine tenths of them seen once. This CDR3 region has 17 residues. The germline gives CDR1 WNHNN, CDR2 SYGVQD (reference sequence). With 3 bases clipped from V and 0 bases from J, the junction kept 6 bases outside the gene matches. This receptor was taken from a human donor in good health. The chain couples TRBV10-1 to TRBJ2-1; 9 bases agree with TRBD1. The sequencing sample was made of CD4+ T cells from blood buffy coats. DNA of the CDR3: TGCGCCAGCAGTGATAACAGGGGGCCCCCCTCCTACAATGAGCAGTTCTTC. Residues: CASSDNRGPPSYNEQFF.